The 12 T cell receptor beta chains presented below share a single source sample, sequenced in a study of blood T cell repertoires in COVID-19. The assay was immunoSEQ multiplex PCR, and TCRdb's table has in-frame clones only and misses some. The sample has approximately 240,000 clones; 65% to 80% are singletons. Sequences were obtained from peripheral blood. These receptors were collected from a woman aged 40 to 50 with active or convalescent COVID-19.

This chain joins TRBV28 and TRBJ1-2; D gene uncertain. Germline V gives CDR1 MDHEN, CDR2 SYDVKM. The CDR3 covers 12 residues. V was pared by 2 bases and J by 8 bases, with 9 bases between. CDR3 residues: CASSLRGLGYTF. CDR3 sequence (DNA): TGTGCCAGCAGTTTACGAGGTCTCGGCTACACCTTC.

The chain couples TRBV3-1 (or the pseudogene TRBV3-2) to TRBJ2-5; D uncertain. Trimming removed 0 bases from V and 1 base from J, with 6 bases in between. Germline V gives CDR1 LGHDT, CDR2 YNNKEL (reference sequence). The CDR3 extends over 14 amino acids. CDR3 coding DNA: TGTGCCAGCAGCCAAGATCACAGCCAAGAGACCCAGTACTTC. Encoded protein: CASSQDHSQETQYF.

Ten or more counts support this clone. This chain links TRBV5-5 with TRBJ1-4, with 8 bases matching TRBD1. The length of the CDR3 is 15 residues. Per germline, CDR1 SGHKS and CDR2 YYEKEE (reference sequence). Trimming took 4 bases from V and 7 from J; bases not matched to a gene: 9. The CDR3 coding sequence is TGTGCCAGCAGCCTCCAGGGGGCAGAGTTTGAAAAACTGTTTTTT. Translated: CASSLQGAEFEKLFF.

This clone was detected a few times. The rearrangement links TRBV5-1 to TRBJ2-3; 9 positions match TRBD2. The CDR3 contains 18 residues. Germline trimming cut 0 bases from V and 6 bases from J; bases unmatched to any gene: 14. The V gene's germline CDR1 is SGHRS and CDR2 YFSETQ. CDR3 DNA: TGCGCCAGCAGCTTGGCCAGACCAGCGGGGGGCCCTCGGGATACGCAGTATTTT. The encoded protein is CASSLARPAGGPRDTQYF.

The chain carries TRBV23-1 and TRBJ2-5, with 10 bases identical to TRBD2. TRBV23-1 counts as an open reading frame of uncertain function. The CDR3 consists of 14 residues. The V and J ends lost 4 bases and 5 bases, in that order; junction bases with no gene match: 4. CDR3 in amino acids: CASSPGAGGETQYF. The CDR3 DNA follows: TGCGCCAGCAGTCCGGGAGCGGGGGGGGAGACCCAGTACTTC.

The chain carries TRBV7-3 and TRBJ1-2; D is ambiguous. The germline CDR1 and CDR2 sequences are SGHTA and FQGTGA. Trimming pared 5 bases from V and 2 bases from J, leaving 12 bases between. The CDR3 has 14 amino acids. CDR3 loop: CASSPARQNYGYTF. The CDR3 bases are TGTGCCAGCAGCCCCGCCAGGCAGAACTATGGCTACACCTTC.

This clone came up once. The chain is built from TRBV15 and TRBJ1-2, with 10 bases lining up with TRBD1. From germline, CDR1 is LNHNV and CDR2 YYDKDF (reference sequence). V lost 1 base to trimming and J lost 0 bases; unmatched junction nucleotides: 2. This CDR3 region has 16 residues. In DNA, the CDR3 is TGTGCCACCAGCAGAGGGGGACAGGGGTCTAACTATGGCTACACCTTC. Translated, it gives CATSRGGQGSNYGYTF.

This clone appeared once. The chain uses TRBV28 and TRBJ2-1; TRBD1 aligns across 7 bases. The germline V gene has CDR1 MDHEN and CDR2 SYDVKM. There are 15 residues in the CDR3. CDR3 region: CVASSRDRPYNEQFF. Here the CDR3 DNA reads TGTGTCGCATCTTCCCGGGACAGACCCTACAATGAGCAGTTCTTC.

Here the CDR3 DNA reads TGTGCCATCGGTTTACCTTACAATGAGCAGTTCTTC. It is translated as CAIGLPYNEQFF. J is TRBJ2-1 and V is TRBV28; D is undetermined. V dropped 10 bases and J dropped 4 bases, with 11 bases sitting between them. The germline V gene encodes CDR1 MDHEN and CDR2 SYDVKM. The CDR3 consists of 12 residues.

The gene calls are TRBV18 and TRBJ2-6; D perhaps matches TRBD1 (6 bases). Germline CDR1 and CDR2: KGHSH and LQKENI. Deletions cut 6 bases from V and 0 bases from J, with 18 bases between. The CDR3 contains 18 residues. CDR3 region: CASSLGTPEVSGANVLTF. The CDR3 coding sequence is TGTGCCAGCTCTCTCGGGACACCCGAGGTCTCTGGGGCCAACGTCCTGACTTTC.

This CDR3 is CASSYGDSSNQPQHF. In nucleotides, the CDR3 is TGTGCCAGCAGCTATGGGGACAGTAGCAATCAGCCCCAGCATTTT. V usage is TRBV3-1 (or the pseudogene TRBV3-2) and J usage is TRBJ1-5; 7 bases align to TRBD1. After removal of 5 bases from V and 0 bases from J, the junction contained 4 bases not matched to a gene. There are 15 residues in the CDR3. Germline V gene sequence: CDR1 LGHDT, CDR2 YNNKEL (reference sequence).

CDR3 coding DNA: TGCGCCAGCAGCTGGGGACTAGCGGACACAGATACGCAGTATTTT. It codes for CASSWGLADTDTQYF. V usage is TRBV5-1 and J usage is TRBJ2-3; 11 positions agree with TRBD2. The length of the CDR3 is 15 residues. Germline trimming cut 3 bases from V and 2 bases from J; bases unmatched to any gene: 2. Germline V lookup: CDR1 SGHRS, CDR2 YFSETQ.